This TCR beta chain was captured in a study of blood T cell repertoires in COVID-19. Study-wide background: The United States, Italy and Spain were the sources of the acute and convalescent COVID-19 samples. From T cells, B-cell-depleted T cells, or PBMCs came the material, which was cDNA or gDNA.

The CDR3 has 15 amino acids. Germline V lookup: CDR1 SGHRS, CDR2 YFSETQ. The V segment lost 0 bases and the J segment 8 bases; nucleotides outside the gene matches: 7. Source study methods: For nucleated cells, counts were estimated from reference gene primer amplification. The protocol was immunoSEQ multiplex PCR, while the TCRdb copy is restricted to in-frame clones and leaves out a portion. From that table come the V and J calls and clone size; the DNA was used to work out D and trimming. The table records 120,000 to 150,000 clones, around 76% of them present only once. This clone was seen only a few times.

The sample taken for sequencing was peripheral blood. The chain carries TRBV5-1 and TRBJ2-1; 8 bases are shared with TRBD1. This TCR was sampled from a man older than 75 with acute or convalescent COVID-19. The CDR3 coding sequence is TGCGCCAGCAGCTTGGCGGCAGGGGGCTTCGATGAGCAGTTCTTC. It yields the protein CASSLAAGGFDEQFF. The full variable domain, in which reference TRBV5-1 and TRBJ2-1 provide the parts outside the CDR3, is KAGVTQTPRYLIKTRGQQVTLSCSPISGHRSVSWYQQTPGQGLQFLFEYFSETQRNKGNFPGRFSGRQFSNSRSEMNVSTLELGDSALYLCASSLAAGGFDEQFFGPGTRLTVL.